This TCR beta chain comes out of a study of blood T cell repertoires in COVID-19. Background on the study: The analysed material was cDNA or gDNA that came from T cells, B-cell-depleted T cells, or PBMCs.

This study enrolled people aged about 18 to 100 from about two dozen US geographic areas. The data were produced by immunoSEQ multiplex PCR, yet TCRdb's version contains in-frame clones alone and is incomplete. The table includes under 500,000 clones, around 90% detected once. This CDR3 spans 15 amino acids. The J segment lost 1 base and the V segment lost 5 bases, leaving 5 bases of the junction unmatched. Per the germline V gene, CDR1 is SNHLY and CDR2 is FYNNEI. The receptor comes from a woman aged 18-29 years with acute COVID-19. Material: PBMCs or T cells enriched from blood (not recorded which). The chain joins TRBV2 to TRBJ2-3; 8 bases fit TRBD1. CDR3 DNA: TGTGCCAGCAGTCCGCAGACAGGGGGCACAGATACGCAGTATTTT. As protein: CASSPQTGGTDTQYF.